This TCR beta chain comes out of a study of T cell repertoires in cytomegalovirus infection. Study observations and caveats: The response measured ex vivo was dominated by TCR beta clonotypes (HLA-C-restricted and CMV-specific). Of the TCR beta families, the public ones yielded a cumulative frequency that identified carriers of CMV plus the relevant HLA.

TCRdb re-derived calls from the reads in MiXCR, one entry per CDR3 protein. The sample consists of around 240,000 distinct CDR3 sequences, about 20% of them appearing once. For this clonotype: As yet, its antigen is unknown.

The CDR3 consists of 15 residues. With V trimmed by 5 bases and J by 7 bases, 9 bases remained unmatched. Germline CDR1 MGHRA, CDR2 YSYEKL. This receptor was identified in a human donor in good health (CMV status not recorded). Some clones in this sample may be carry-over from other donors' samples. This chain joins TRBV4-1 and TRBJ2-1; 9 bases map to TRBD2. Sequencing input: CD8+ T cells from PBMCs. The CDR3 protein is CASSTGLAGINEQFF. In DNA form, the CDR3 reads TGCGCCAGCAGCACGGGACTAGCCGGAATAAATGAGCAGTTCTTC.